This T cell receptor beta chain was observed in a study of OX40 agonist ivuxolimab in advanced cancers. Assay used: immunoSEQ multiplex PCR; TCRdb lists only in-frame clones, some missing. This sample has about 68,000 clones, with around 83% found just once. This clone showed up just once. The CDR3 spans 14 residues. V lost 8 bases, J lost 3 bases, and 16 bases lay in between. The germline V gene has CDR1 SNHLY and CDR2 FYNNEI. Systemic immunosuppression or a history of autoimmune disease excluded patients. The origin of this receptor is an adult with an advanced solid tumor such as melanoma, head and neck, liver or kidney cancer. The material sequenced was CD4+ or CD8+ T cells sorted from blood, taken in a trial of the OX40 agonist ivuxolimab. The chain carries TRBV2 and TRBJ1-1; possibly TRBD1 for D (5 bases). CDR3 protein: CASSLGEPDTEAFF. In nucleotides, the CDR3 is TGTGCCAGCTCTTTGGGGGAGCCAGACACTGAAGCTTTCTTT. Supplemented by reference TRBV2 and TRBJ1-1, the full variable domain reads EPEVTQTPSHQVTQMGQEVILRCVPISNHLYFYWYRQILGQKVEFLVSFYNNEISEKSEIFDDQFSVERPDGSNFTLKIRSTKLEDSAMYFCASSLGEPDTEAFFGQGTRLTVV.